A single sample gave rise to the 9 T cell receptor beta chains below, sequenced in a study of control samples from healthy donors and cancer patients. Assay used: immunoSEQ multiplex PCR; TCRdb lists only in-frame clones, some missing. The sample lists about 120,000 clones, more than 80% occurring once. Sequences were obtained from PBMCs. These TCRs come from a woman in her fifties or sixties with colorectal cancer.

This sequence joins TRBV28 and TRBJ1-4; 7 nucleotides match TRBD1. V was clipped by 3 bases and J by 8 bases; unmatched bases: 6. The CDR3 is 14 amino acids. Germline values: CDR1 MDHEN, CDR2 SYDVKM. DNA for the CDR3: TGTGCCAGCAGTTTTGGGACAGCGTTAGAAAAACTGTTTTTT. It codes for CASSFGTALEKLFF.

The chain recombines TRBV30 with TRBJ1-5, with D perhaps TRBD1 (5 bases). The V gene lost 4 bases and the J gene lost 2 bases, with 12 bases spanning the gap. CDR1 is GTSNPN, CDR2 SVGIG, per germline (reference sequence). The CDR3 contains 14 residues. CDR3 bases: TGTGCCTGGACCTACAGGTTCGGCAATCAGCCCCAGCATTTT. Protein: CAWTYRFGNQPQHF.

J is TRBJ1-5 and V is TRBV30; TRBD1 is a possible D gene (5 bases). With 4 bases removed from V and 5 bases from J, the gap between germline ends came to 12 bases. The CDR3 consists of 13 residues. CDR1 and CDR2 (germline): GTSNPN, SVGIG (reference sequence). The CDR3 nucleotides read TGTGCCTGGAATACAGGCGTGGATCAGCCCCAGCATTTT. Translation gives CAWNTGVDQPQHF.

J is TRBJ2-7 and V is TRBV21-1; the table's D call of TRBD2 was not tested on the DNA. TRBV21-1 is classified as a pseudogene. This CDR3 has 17 residues. Here the CDR3 reads CASSKEVGLEISYEQYF. In DNA form, the CDR3 reads TGTGCCAGCAGCAAAGAAGTAGGACTAGAAATTTCCTACGAGCAGTACTTC.

V usage is TRBV5-1 and J usage is TRBJ2-5; no reliable D call. Per germline, CDR1 SGHRS and CDR2 YFSETQ. V gave up 7 bases and J gave up 5 bases, with 21 bases separating them. The CDR3 contains 15 residues. This CDR3 is CASCDPGASQETQYF. The CDR3 nucleotides read TGCGCCAGCTGCGACCCAGGCGCCTCCCAGGAGACCCAGTACTTC.

V gene TRBV12-5 combines with J gene TRBJ1-3; tentatively, D is TRBD1 (5 bases). The CDR3 covers 18 residues. Germline-derived CDR1 and CDR2 are LGHNT and FRNRAP. V shed 4 bases and J shed 0 bases, with 19 bases lying between them. The CDR3 DNA follows: TGTGCTAGTGGTTCGCAATCAGGGACCCCTTACTCTGGAAACACCATATATTTT. It codes for CASGSQSGTPYSGNTIYF.

The chain couples TRBV5-6 to TRBJ1-6, with D possibly TRBD1 on 6 matching bases. Per the germline V gene, CDR1 is SGHDT and CDR2 is YYEEEE. The CDR3 contains 16 residues. V lost 5 bases, J lost 2 bases, and 14 bases lay in between. The CDR3: CASSWSRGTYNSPLHF. The CDR3 DNA reads as TGTGCCAGCAGTTGGTCCAGGGGAACCTATAATTCACCCCTCCACTTT.

The chain links TRBV5-5 to TRBJ1-3; tentative D call: TRBD1 (6 bases). V dropped 1 base and J dropped 4 bases, with 9 bases sitting between them. Germline V gene sequence: CDR1 SGHKS, CDR2 YYEKEE (reference sequence). The CDR3 sequence is 14 residues long. CDR3 amino acids: CASSLPGAGNTIYF. The CDR3 bases are TGTGCCAGCAGCTTGCCGGGGGCCGGAAACACCATATATTTT.

The V call is TRBV7-9, the J call TRBJ2-2; 7 bases fit TRBD1. The CDR3 is made up of 17 amino acids. Germline lookup yields CDR1 SEHNR and CDR2 FQNEAQ (reference sequence). The V segment lost 7 bases and the J segment 1 base; nucleotides outside the gene matches: 12. This CDR3 reads CASNPGQRRKNTGELFF. The CDR3 DNA reads as TGTGCCAGCAACCCGGGACAGCGGAGAAAGAACACCGGGGAGCTGTTTTTT.